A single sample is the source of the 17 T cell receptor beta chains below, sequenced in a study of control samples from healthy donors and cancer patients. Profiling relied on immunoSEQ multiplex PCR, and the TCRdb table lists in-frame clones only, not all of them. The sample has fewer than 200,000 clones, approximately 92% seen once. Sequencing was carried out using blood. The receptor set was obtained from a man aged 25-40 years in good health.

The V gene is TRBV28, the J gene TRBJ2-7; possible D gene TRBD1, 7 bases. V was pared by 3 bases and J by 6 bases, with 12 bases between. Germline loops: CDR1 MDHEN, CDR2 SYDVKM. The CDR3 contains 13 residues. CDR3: CASSFRQGGEQYF. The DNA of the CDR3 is TGTGCCAGCAGTTTCCGGCAGGGGGGCGAGCAGTACTTC.

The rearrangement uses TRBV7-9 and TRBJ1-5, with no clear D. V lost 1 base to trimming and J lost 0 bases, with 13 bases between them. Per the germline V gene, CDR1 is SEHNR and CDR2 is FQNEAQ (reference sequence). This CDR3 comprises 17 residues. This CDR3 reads CASSLVGQFDSNQPQHF. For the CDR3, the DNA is TGTGCCAGCAGCTTAGTTGGGCAGTTTGATAGCAATCAGCCCCAGCATTTT.

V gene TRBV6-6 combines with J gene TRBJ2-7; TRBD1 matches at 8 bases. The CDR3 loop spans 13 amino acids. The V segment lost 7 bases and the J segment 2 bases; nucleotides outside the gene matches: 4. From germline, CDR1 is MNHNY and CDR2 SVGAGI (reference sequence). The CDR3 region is CASIQQGAYEQYF. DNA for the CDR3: TGTGCCAGCATTCAACAGGGGGCCTACGAGCAGTACTTC.

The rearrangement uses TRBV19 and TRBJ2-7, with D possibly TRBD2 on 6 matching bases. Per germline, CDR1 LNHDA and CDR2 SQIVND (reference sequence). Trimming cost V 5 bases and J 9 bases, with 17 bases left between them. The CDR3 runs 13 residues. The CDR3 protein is CASSLNRDSRQYF. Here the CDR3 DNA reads TGTGCCAGTAGTCTAAACCGGGACTCGAGGCAGTACTTC.

As DNA, the CDR3 is TGTGCCAGCACTACTAGATATCATGAGCAGTTCTTC. Translated, it gives CASTTRYHEQFF. The chain carries TRBV9 and TRBJ2-1, with D perhaps matching TRBD2 (5 bases). Trimming shortened V by 6 bases and J by 8 bases, and 12 bases separated the two germline ends. Germline CDR1 is SGDLS and CDR2 is YYNGEE. This CDR3 contains 12 residues.

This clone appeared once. The DNA for the CDR3 is TGTGCCAGTAGTATCCGCAGGGGGGCCGCTAATGAAAAACTGTTTTTT. It encodes CASSIRRGAANEKLFF. This chain links TRBV19 with TRBJ1-4, with 7 bases lining up with TRBD1. The ends lost 3 bases at V and 3 bases at J; junction bases unmatched: 7. The germline V gene has CDR1 LNHDA and CDR2 SQIVND (reference sequence). The CDR3 length is 16 residues.

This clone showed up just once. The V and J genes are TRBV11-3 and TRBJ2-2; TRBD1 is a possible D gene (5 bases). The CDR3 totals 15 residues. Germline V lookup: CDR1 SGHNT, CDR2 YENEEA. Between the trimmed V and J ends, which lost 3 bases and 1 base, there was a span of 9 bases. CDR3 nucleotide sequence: TGTGCCAGCAGCTTCAGGGCCGGGAACACCGGGGAGCTGTTTTTT. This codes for CASSFRAGNTGELFF.

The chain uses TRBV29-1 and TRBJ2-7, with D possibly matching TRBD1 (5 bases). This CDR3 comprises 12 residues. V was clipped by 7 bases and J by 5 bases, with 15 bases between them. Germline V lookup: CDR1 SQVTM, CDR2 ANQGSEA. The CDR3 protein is CSGTLGVNEQYF. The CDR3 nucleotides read TGCAGCGGAACTTTAGGGGTGAACGAGCAGTACTTC.

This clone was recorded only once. The CDR3 loop reads CASKDRNYNEQFF. As DNA, the CDR3 is TGTGCCAGCAAAGACAGAAATTACAATGAGCAGTTCTTC. The chain carries TRBV7-2 and TRBJ2-1, with a weak D call TRBD1 (5 bases). This CDR3 is 13 amino acids long. The germline V gene has CDR1 SGHTA and CDR2 FQGNSA. V lost 7 bases and J 4 bases, leaving 11 bases between the germline ends.

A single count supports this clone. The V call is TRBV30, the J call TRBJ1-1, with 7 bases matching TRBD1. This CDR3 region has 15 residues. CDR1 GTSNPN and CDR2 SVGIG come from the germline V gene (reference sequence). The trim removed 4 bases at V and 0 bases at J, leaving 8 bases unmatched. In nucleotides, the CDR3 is TGTGCCTGGAAACAGACAGGGCTCATGAACACTGAAGCTTTCTTT. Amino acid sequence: CAWKQTGLMNTEAFF.

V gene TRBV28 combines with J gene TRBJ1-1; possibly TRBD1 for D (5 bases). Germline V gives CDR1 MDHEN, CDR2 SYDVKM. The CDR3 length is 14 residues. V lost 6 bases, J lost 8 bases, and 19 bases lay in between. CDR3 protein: CASSPSGGILEAFF. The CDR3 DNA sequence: TGTGCCAGCAGCCCCTCTGGGGGAATACTGGAAGCTTTCTTT.

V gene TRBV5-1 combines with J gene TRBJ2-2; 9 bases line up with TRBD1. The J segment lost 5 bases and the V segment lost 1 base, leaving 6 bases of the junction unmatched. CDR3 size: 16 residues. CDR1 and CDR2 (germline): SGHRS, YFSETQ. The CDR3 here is CASSLTLQGATGELFF. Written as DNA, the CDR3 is TGCGCCAGCAGCTTGACCCTACAGGGGGCTACCGGGGAGCTGTTTTTT. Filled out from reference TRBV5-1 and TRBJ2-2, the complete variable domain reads KAGVTQTPRYLIKTRGQQVTLSCSPISGHRSVSWYQQTPGQGLQFLFEYFSETQRNKGNFPGRFSGRQFSNSRSEMNVSTLELGDSALYLCASSLTLQGATGELFFGEGSRLTVL.

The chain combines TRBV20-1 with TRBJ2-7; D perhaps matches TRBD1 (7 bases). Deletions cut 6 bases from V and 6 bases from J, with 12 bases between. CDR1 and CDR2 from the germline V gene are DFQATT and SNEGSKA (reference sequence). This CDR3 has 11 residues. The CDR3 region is CSARRGLEQYF. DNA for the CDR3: TGCAGTGCCAGGAGGGGGCTCGAGCAGTACTTC.

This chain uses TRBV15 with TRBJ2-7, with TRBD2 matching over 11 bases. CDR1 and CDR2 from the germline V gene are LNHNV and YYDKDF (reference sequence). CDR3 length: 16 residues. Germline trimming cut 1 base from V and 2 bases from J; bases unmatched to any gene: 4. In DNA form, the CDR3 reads TGTGCCACCAGCAGAGGCGGACTAGCGGGTGCCTACGAGCAGTACTTC. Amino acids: CATSRGGLAGAYEQYF. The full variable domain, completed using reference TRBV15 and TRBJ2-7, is DAMVIQNPRYQVTQFGKPVTLSCSQTLNHNVMYWYQQKSSQAPKLLFHYYDKDFNNEADTPDNFQSRRPNTSFCFLDIRSPGLGDTAMYLCATSRGGLAGAYEQYFGPGTRLTVT.

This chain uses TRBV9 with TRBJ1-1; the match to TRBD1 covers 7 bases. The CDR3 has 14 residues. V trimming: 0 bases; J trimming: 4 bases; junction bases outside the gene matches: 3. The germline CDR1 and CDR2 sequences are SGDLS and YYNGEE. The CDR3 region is CASSVEGAGTEAFF. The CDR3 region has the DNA TGTGCCAGCAGCGTAGAGGGGGCCGGCACTGAAGCTTTCTTT.

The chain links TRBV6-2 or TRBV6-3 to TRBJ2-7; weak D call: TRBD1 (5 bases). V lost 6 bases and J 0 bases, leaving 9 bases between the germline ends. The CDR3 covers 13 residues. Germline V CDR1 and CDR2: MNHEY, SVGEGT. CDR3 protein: CASSRTSSYEQYF. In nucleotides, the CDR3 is TGTGCCAGCAGCAGGACAAGCTCCTACGAGCAGTACTTC.

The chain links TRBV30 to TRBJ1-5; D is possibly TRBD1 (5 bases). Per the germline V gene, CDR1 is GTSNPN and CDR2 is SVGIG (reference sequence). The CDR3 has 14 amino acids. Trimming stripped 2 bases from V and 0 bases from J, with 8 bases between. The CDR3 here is CAWSQGASNQPQHF. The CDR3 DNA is TGTGCCTGGAGTCAAGGGGCTAGCAATCAGCCCCAGCATTTT.